This T cell receptor beta chain was found in a study of breast tumors, draining lymph nodes, adjacent tissues. Study findings and constraints: Data fit most tumor T cells coming from lymph node, expanding in tumor. Tumor repertoires ranked between lymph nodes and nontumor tissue in diversity, with V and J gene preferences.

TCRdb ran MiXCR on the multiplex PCR reads and lists one entry per CDR3 protein. The sample has 200,000 to 250,000 distinct CDR3 sequences; approximately 29% are singletons. Details on this clonotype: No antigen is known for it. One junction end disagrees with the germline gene, perhaps due to a read error.

The CDR3 is made up of 11 amino acids. CDR1 is SGHTA and CDR2 is FQGNSA in the germline V gene. Axillary draining lymph nodes of breast cancer patients supplied the node samples. The sequence was collected from a female donor with breast cancer. Some clones in this sample may be carry-over from other donors' samples. The chain combines TRBV7-2 with TRBJ2-5; D unclear. What was sequenced was axillary lymph node tissue. CDR3 protein: CAGSFMETQHF. The CDR3 region has the DNA TGTGCCGGCAGCTTTATGGAGACCCAGCACTTC.